This note documents a single TCR beta chain sequence. Assay: immunoSEQ multiplex PCR; the TCRdb copy retains only in-frame clones and omits some. The sample consists of some 130,000 clones, approximately 95% of them appearing once. The data belong to a study of control samples from healthy donors and cancer patients. The sample comprised blood. This receptor was identified in a man aged 25-45 years in good health.

Here the CDR3 DNA reads TGCGCCAGCAGCCAGGTGGACGGAGCCTCTGGAAACACCATATATTTT. Protein sequence: CASSQVDGASGNTIYF. The rearrangement uses TRBV4-1 and TRBJ1-3; D gene ambiguous. This CDR3 has 16 residues. V lost 3 bases, J lost 0 bases, and 12 bases lay in between. Germline V lookup: CDR1 MGHRA, CDR2 YSYEKL.